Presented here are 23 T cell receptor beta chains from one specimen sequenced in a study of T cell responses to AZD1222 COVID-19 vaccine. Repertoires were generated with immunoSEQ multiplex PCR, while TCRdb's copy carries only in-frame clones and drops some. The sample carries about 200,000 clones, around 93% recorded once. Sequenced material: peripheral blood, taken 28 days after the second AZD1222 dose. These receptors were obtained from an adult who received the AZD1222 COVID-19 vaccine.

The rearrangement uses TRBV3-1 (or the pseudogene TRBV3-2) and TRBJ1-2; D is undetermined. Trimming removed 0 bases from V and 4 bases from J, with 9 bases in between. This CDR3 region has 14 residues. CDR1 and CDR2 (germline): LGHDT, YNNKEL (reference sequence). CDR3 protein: CASSQDSGSYGYTF. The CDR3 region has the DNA TGTGCCAGCAGCCAAGATTCAGGCAGCTATGGCTACACCTTC.

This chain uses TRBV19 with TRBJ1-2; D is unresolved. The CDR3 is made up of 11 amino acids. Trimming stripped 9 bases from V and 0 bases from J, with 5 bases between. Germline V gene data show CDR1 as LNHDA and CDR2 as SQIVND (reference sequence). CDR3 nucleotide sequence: TGTGCCAGCCGCGCTAACTATGGCTACACCTTC. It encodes CASRANYGYTF.

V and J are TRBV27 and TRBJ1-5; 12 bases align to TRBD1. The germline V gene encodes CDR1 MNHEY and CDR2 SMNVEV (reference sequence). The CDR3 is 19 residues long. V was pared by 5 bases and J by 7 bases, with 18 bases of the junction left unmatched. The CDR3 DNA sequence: TGTGCCAGCAGTACCGGGACAGGGGGCGATGGGGGGCTAGGCCAGCCCCAGCATTTT. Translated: CASSTGTGGDGGLGQPQHF.

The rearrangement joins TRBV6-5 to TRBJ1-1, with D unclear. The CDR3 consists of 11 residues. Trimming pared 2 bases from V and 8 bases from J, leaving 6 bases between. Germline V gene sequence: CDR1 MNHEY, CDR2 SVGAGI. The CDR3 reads CASSYQGEAFF. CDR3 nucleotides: TGTGCCAGCAGTTACCAAGGGGAAGCTTTCTTT.

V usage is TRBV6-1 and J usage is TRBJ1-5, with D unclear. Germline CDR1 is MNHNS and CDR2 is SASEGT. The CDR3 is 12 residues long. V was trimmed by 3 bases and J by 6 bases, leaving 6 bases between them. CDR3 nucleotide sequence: TGTGCCAGCAGTGATTCCGGTCAGCCCCAGCATTTT. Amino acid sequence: CASSDSGQPQHF.

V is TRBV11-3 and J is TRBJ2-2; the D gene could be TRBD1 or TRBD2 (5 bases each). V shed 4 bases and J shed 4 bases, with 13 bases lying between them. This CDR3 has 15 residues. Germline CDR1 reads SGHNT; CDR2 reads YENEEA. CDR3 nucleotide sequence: TGTGCCAGCAGCTCGGGGCTAGTCGTCACCGGGGAGCTGTTTTTT. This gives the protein CASSSGLVVTGELFF.

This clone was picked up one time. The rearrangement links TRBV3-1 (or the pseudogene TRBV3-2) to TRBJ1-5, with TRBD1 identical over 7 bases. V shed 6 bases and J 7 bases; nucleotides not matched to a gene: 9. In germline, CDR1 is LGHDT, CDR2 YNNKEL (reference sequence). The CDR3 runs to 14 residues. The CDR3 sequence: CASRQTGVGQPQHF. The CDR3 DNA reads TGTGCCAGCAGGCAAACAGGGGTCGGACAGCCCCAGCATTTT.

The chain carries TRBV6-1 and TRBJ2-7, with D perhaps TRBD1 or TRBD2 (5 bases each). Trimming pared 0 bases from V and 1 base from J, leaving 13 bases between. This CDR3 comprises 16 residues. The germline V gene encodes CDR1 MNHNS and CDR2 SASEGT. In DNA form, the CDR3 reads TGTGCCAGCAGTGAAGCCGGGGACGGACCTTCCTACGAGCAGTACTTC. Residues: CASSEAGDGPSYEQYF.

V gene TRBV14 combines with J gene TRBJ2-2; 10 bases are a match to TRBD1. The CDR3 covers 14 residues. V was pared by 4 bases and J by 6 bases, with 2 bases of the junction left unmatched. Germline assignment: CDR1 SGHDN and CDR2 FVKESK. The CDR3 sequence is CASSLDRGPGELFF. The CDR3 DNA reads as TGTGCCAGCAGCCTAGACAGGGGGCCCGGGGAGCTGTTTTTT.

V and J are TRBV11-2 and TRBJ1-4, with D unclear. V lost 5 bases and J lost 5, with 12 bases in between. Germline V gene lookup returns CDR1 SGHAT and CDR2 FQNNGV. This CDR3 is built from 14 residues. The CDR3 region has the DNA TGTGCCAGCAGCCGTTGGGAATCAAATGAAAAACTGTTTTTT. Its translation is CASSRWESNEKLFF. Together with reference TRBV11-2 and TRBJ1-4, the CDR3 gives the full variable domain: EAGVAQSPRYKIIEKRQSVAFWCNPISGHATLYWYQQILGQGPKLLIQFQNNGVVDDSQLPKDRFSAERLKGVDSTLKIQPAKLEDSAVYLCASSRWESNEKLFFGSGTQLSVL.

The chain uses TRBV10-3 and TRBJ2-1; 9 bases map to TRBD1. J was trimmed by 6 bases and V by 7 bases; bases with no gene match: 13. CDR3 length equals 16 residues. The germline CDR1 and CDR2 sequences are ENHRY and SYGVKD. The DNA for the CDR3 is TGTGCCATCACCAAAGAACAGGGGGCGGTCGGCAATGAGCAGTTCTTC. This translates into CAITKEQGAVGNEQFF.

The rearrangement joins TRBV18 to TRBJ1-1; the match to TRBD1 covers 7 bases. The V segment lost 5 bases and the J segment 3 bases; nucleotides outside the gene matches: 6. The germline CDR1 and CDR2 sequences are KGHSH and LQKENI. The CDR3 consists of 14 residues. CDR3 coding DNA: TGTGCCAGCTCAATACAGGGGTGGGACACTGAAGCTTTCTTT. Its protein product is CASSIQGWDTEAFF.

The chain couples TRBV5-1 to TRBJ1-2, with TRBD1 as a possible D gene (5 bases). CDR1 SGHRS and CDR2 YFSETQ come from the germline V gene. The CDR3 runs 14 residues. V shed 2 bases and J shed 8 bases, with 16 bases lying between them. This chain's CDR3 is CASSFNTGGDGYTF. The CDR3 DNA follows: TGCGCCAGCAGCTTTAATACAGGCGGGGACGGCTACACCTTC.

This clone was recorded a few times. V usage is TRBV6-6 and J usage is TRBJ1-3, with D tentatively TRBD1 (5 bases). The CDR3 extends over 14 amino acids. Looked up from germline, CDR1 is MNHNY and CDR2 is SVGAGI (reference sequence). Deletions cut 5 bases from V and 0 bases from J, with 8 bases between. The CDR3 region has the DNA TGTGCCAGCAGTGGGACCGGCTCTGGAAACACCATATATTTT. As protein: CASSGTGSGNTIYF.

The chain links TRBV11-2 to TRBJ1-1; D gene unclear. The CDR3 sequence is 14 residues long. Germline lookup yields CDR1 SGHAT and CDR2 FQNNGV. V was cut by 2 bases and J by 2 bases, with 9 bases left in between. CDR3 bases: TGTGCCAGCAGCTTAAATTCGGGTAACACTGAAGCTTTCTTT. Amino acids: CASSLNSGNTEAFF.

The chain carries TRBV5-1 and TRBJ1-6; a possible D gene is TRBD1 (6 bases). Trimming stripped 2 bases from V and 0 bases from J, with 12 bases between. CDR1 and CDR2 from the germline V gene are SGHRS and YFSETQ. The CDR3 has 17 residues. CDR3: CASSFTGQSSYNSPLHF. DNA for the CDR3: TGCGCCAGCAGCTTCACGGGACAAAGCTCCTATAATTCACCCCTCCACTTT.

CDR3 protein: CASSPGTGFSGANVLTF. Here the CDR3 DNA reads TGTGCCAGCAGTCCCGGGACAGGTTTCTCTGGGGCCAACGTCCTGACTTTC. The rearrangement joins TRBV2 to TRBJ2-6; TRBD1 matches 8 bases. After removal of 5 bases from V and 0 bases from J, the junction contained 6 bases not matched to a gene. Germline V gives CDR1 SNHLY, CDR2 FYNNEI. The CDR3 runs to 17 residues.

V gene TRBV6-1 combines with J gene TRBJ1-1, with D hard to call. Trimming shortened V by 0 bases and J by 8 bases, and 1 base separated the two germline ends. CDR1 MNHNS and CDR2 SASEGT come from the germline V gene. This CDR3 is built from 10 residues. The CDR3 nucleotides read TGTGCCAGCAGTGAAGCCGAAGCTTTCTTT. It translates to CASSEAEAFF.

The CDR3, as DNA: TGCGCCAGCAGCTTGGGGCGGACACCAAACAATGAGCAGTTCTTC. It yields the protein CASSLGRTPNNEQFF. The gene calls are TRBV5-1 and TRBJ2-1, with a weak D call TRBD1 (5 bases). The CDR3 spans 15 residues. In germline, CDR1 is SGHRS, CDR2 YFSETQ. V lost 0 bases to trimming and J lost 5 bases, with 12 bases between them.

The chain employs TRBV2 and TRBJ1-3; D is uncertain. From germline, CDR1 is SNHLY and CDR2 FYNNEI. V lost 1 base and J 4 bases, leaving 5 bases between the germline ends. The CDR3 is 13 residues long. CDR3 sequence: CASSEEGGNTIYF. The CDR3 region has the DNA TGTGCCAGCAGTGAAGAAGGCGGAAACACCATATATTTT.

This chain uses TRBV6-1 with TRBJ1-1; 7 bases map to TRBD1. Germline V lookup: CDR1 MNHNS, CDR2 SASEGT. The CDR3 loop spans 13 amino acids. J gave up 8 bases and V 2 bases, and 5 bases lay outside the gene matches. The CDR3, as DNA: TGTGCCAGCAGTGAAAACCCGGACAGGGAAGCTTTCTTT. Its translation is CASSENPDREAFF.

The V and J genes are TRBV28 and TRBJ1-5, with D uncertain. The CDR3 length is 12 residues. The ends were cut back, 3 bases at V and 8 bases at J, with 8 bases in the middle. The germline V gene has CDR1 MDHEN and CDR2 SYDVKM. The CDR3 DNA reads TGTGCCAGCAGTTTTAGGGCAGAGCCCCAGCATTTT. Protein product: CASSFRAEPQHF.

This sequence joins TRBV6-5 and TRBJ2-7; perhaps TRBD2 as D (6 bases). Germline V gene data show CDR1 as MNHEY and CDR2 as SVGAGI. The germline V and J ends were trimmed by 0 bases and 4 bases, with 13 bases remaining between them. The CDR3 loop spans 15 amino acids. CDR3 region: CASSYSYTGDYEQYF. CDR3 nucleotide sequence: TGTGCCAGCAGTTACTCGTATACGGGGGATTACGAGCAGTACTTC.